This TCR beta chain was observed in a study of T cell repertoires in aging, cancer and after chemotherapy. Study information: Millions of TCR reads were in the whole dataset.

Amplification of TCR beta used genomic DNA extracted from peripheral blood. Findings of the study overall: Across the chemotherapy interval, each cancer cohort showed higher median generation probability, suggesting thymic rebound. Age-matched healthy donors had significantly more diverse, less clonal blood TCR repertoires than untreated cancer patients.

As concerns this clonotype: Antigen unknown.

With 6 bases removed from V and 0 bases from J, the gap between germline ends came to 15 bases. Germline CDR1 and CDR2: MNHEY and SMNVEV (reference sequence). The CDR3 covers 17 residues. A mixed TRB-A/B primer pool amplified rearranged TRB by multiplex touch-down PCR. TCRdb reprocessed the multiplex PCR reads via MiXCR and lists one record per CDR3 protein. The profile covers 8,500 to 10,000 distinct CDR3 sequences, with approximately 54% appearing a single time and 20% taken by the ten largest. The genes are TRBV27 and TRBJ2-6; weak D call: TRBD1 (6 bases). This TCR derives from a human donor in good health. Sequencing was carried out using blood. CDR3 sequence: CASSRQVTLSGANVLTF. CDR3 bases: TGTGCCAGCAGCAGACAGGTTACCCTCTCTGGGGCCAACGTCCTGACTTTC.